These 6 T cell receptor beta chains came from one sample sequenced in a study of blood T cell repertoires in COVID-19. Assay used: immunoSEQ multiplex PCR; TCRdb lists only in-frame clones, some missing. The table has about 410,000 clones, less than 95% seen once. Sequenced input: PBMCs or T cells enriched from blood (not recorded which). These receptors originate from a man in his late teens or twenties who had recovered from COVID-19.

This clone showed up just once. In nucleotides, the CDR3 is TGTGCCAGCAGCCATTACAGGGGGCAAGTTAGGTATGGCTACACCTTC. Amino acids: CASSHYRGQVRYGYTF. The V call is TRBV11-2, the J call TRBJ1-2; 9 bases align to TRBD1. The ends lost 5 bases at V and 5 bases at J; junction bases unmatched: 12. This CDR3 is built from 16 residues. From germline, CDR1 is SGHAT and CDR2 FQNNGV.

V and J are TRBV3-1 (or the pseudogene TRBV3-2) and TRBJ2-1; D may be TRBD1 (6 bases). The germline gives CDR1 LGHDT, CDR2 YNNKEL (reference sequence). V was shortened by 1 base and J by 7 bases, with 17 bases between the two germline ends. CDR3 size: 16 residues. CDR3 sequence reads: CASSQGDTGHVNEQFF. The DNA of the CDR3 is TGTGCCAGCAGCCAAGGCGATACAGGGCACGTAAATGAGCAGTTCTTC.

V usage is TRBV19 and J usage is TRBJ2-7; D possibly corresponds to TRBD1 (6 bases). V lost 5 bases, J lost 4 bases, and 12 bases lay in between. The germline V gene encodes CDR1 LNHDA and CDR2 SQIVND (reference sequence). CDR3 length: 13 amino acids. Here the CDR3 DNA reads TGTGCCAGTAGTCGGGCAGGGGAGTACGAGCAGTACTTC. It is translated as CASSRAGEYEQYF.

This rearrangement joins TRBV28 to TRBJ2-6; D is perhaps TRBD1 (5 bases). The CDR3 loop spans 16 amino acids. Germline values: CDR1 MDHEN, CDR2 SYDVKM. V was cut by 2 bases and J by 0 bases, with 8 bases left in between. The CDR3 protein is CASSLTGSSGANVLTF. The CDR3 coding sequence is TGTGCCAGCAGTTTAACAGGTAGCTCTGGGGCCAACGTCCTGACTTTC.

Here the CDR3 DNA reads TGTGCCAGCCGTCCGGGACTAGCGGGAGCGGTCAATGAGCAGTTCTTC. Translated: CASRPGLAGAVNEQFF. This chain links TRBV28 with TRBJ2-1; 14 positions match TRBD2. The CDR3 is made up of 16 amino acids. Germline lookup yields CDR1 MDHEN and CDR2 SYDVKM. V shed 8 bases, J shed 6 bases, and the junction held 9 bases outside the gene matches.

The chain couples TRBV2 to TRBJ2-3, with D maybe TRBD2 (5 bases). Germline V lookup: CDR1 SNHLY, CDR2 FYNNEI. This CDR3 is 15 amino acids long. The V end lost 4 bases, the J end lost 0 bases, and 11 bases lay between the germline ends. CDR3 DNA sequence: TGTGCCAGCAGTGCACGGGAAGGGAGCACAGATACGCAGTATTTT. Its protein is CASSAREGSTDTQYF.